The 14 T cell receptor beta chains given below trace back to one sample, sequenced in a study of blood T cell repertoires in COVID-19. Assay used: immunoSEQ multiplex PCR; TCRdb lists only in-frame clones, some missing. The sample shows about 150,000 clones, 75% to 90% of them seen only once. The source material was peripheral blood. Source of these receptors: a man aged 55 to 70 with acute or convalescent COVID-19.

This chain links TRBV18 with TRBJ2-1, with 8 bases fitting TRBD2. The germline V gene has CDR1 KGHSH and CDR2 LQKENI. CDR3 length: 15 amino acids. V lost 6 bases to trimming and J lost 6 bases; unmatched junction nucleotides: 10. The CDR3 DNA reads as TGTGCCAGCTCCCGTGGTAGCGGGGCCTTCAATGAGCAGTTCTTC. Amino acid sequence: CASSRGSGAFNEQFF.

V gene TRBV19 combines with J gene TRBJ1-1; tentative D call: TRBD1 (6 bases). V dropped 6 bases and J dropped 4 bases, with 15 bases sitting between them. There are 14 residues in the CDR3. Germline CDR1 and CDR2: LNHDA and SQIVND (reference sequence). The CDR3 DNA sequence: TGTGCCAGTAGACACAGGGCACCGGGCACTGAAGCTTTCTTT. It codes for CASRHRAPGTEAFF.

J is TRBJ2-2 and V is TRBV18; a weak D match, TRBD1 (5 bases). With 8 bases removed from V and 2 bases from J, the gap between germline ends came to 12 bases. CDR1 is KGHSH, CDR2 LQKENI, per germline. The CDR3 is made up of 14 amino acids. CDR3 in amino acids: CASTTQGNTGELFF. The CDR3 region has the DNA TGTGCCAGCACCACCCAGGGCAACACCGGGGAGCTGTTTTTT.

This clone was detected a few times. V and J are TRBV6-1 and TRBJ1-5; 8 positions agree with TRBD1. Trimming took 3 bases from V and 2 from J; bases not matched to a gene: 3. The CDR3 is made up of 15 amino acids. Germline values: CDR1 MNHNS, CDR2 SASEGT. CDR3: CASSEMTGGNQPQHF. The CDR3 region has the DNA TGTGCCAGCAGTGAGATGACAGGGGGCAATCAGCCCCAGCATTTT.

This chain uses TRBV10-3 with TRBJ2-1, with 11 bases matching TRBD2. Germline CDR1 is ENHRY and CDR2 is SYGVKD. Trimming cost V 4 bases and J 5 bases; bases outside gene matches: 4. The CDR3 totals 15 residues. The CDR3 DNA sequence: TGTGCCATCAGTGCCTTAGCGGGGGGGAACAATGAGCAGTTCTTC. Amino acid sequence: CAISALAGGNNEQFF.

CDR3 DNA sequence: TGTGCCAGCATCCAAGGGCTAGCGGGAGGATTTGGGGAGACCCAGTACTTC. Protein: CASIQGLAGGFGETQYF. J is TRBJ2-5 and V is TRBV5-5; 11 bases are shared with TRBD2. V shed 6 bases and J 5 bases; nucleotides not matched to a gene: 15. The germline V gene encodes CDR1 SGHKS and CDR2 YYEKEE (reference sequence). The CDR3 totals 17 residues.

The chain has TRBV2 and TRBJ2-2, with unresolved D. This CDR3 has 12 residues. Germline-derived CDR1 and CDR2 are SNHLY and FYNNEI. Trimming took 3 bases from V and 7 from J, leaving 6 bases between them. CDR3 nucleotides: TGTGCCAGCAGTGATATGAGCGGGGAGCTGTTTTTT. Translation: CASSDMSGELFF.

The table lists this clone with a count of one. The genes are TRBV28 and TRBJ2-2; 9 nucleotides agree with TRBD2. Germline V CDR1 and CDR2: MDHEN, SYDVKM. The CDR3 contains 15 residues. The V segment lost 10 bases and the J segment 7 bases; nucleotides outside the gene matches: 13. Written as DNA, the CDR3 is TGTGCCACCAACCCTATAGCGGGAGTAGGCGGGGAGCTGTTTTTT. Translating it yields CATNPIAGVGGELFF.

The V call is TRBV9, the J call TRBJ1-2, with 9 bases identical to TRBD1. J lost 8 bases, V lost 1 base, and 18 bases had no gene match. The CDR3 extends over 18 amino acids. The germline V gene encodes CDR1 SGDLS and CDR2 YYNGEE. CDR3 DNA sequence: TGTGCCAGCAGCGTAAGGCCCGGGACAGGGTATCAGGTGGTCGGCTACACCTTC. It is translated as CASSVRPGTGYQVVGYTF.

J is TRBJ2-7 and V is TRBV28; TRBD1 might be the D (6 bases). Germline loops: CDR1 MDHEN, CDR2 SYDVKM. CDR3 length: 14 amino acids. The V end was cut by 5 bases, the J end by 2 bases, with 13 bases between. This CDR3 reads CASSTHRAPYEQYF. CDR3 DNA sequence: TGTGCCAGCAGTACGCACAGGGCCCCCTACGAGCAGTACTTC.

J is TRBJ2-1 and V is TRBV9; D is uncertain. This CDR3 contains 11 residues. Trimming removed 4 bases at V and 4 bases at J, with 3 bases between. Germline V gene lookup returns CDR1 SGDLS and CDR2 YYNGEE. CDR3: CASSLYNEQFF. The CDR3 DNA sequence: TGTGCCAGCAGCCTGTACAATGAGCAGTTCTTC.

This clone has only a few counts. Other nucleotide sequences in the sample specify the same CDR3. This chain links TRBV3-1 (or the pseudogene TRBV3-2) with TRBJ1-1; D not resolved. V was trimmed by 0 bases and J by 2 bases, leaving 7 bases between them. CDR3 size: 14 residues. Germline CDR1 LGHDT, CDR2 YNNKEL (reference sequence). The CDR3 sequence: CASSQDTVNTEAFF. CDR3 in DNA: TGTGCCAGCAGCCAAGATACGGTCAACACTGAAGCTTTCTTT.

This chain connects TRBV19 to TRBJ1-1; tentatively, D is TRBD1 (6 bases). This CDR3 is built from 11 residues. Germline V CDR1 and CDR2: LNHDA, SQIVND (reference sequence). Trimming took off 7 bases at V and 8 bases at J, with 11 bases between the two ends. This chain's CDR3 is CASNRDAEAFF. Here the CDR3 DNA reads TGTGCCAGTAACAGGGATGCCGAAGCTTTCTTT.

The chain recombines TRBV10-3 with TRBJ2-1; 11 bases agree with TRBD1. The trim removed 7 bases at V and 8 bases at J, leaving 7 bases unmatched. Looked up from germline, CDR1 is ENHRY and CDR2 is SYGVKD. The CDR3 length is 14 residues. CDR3 amino acids: CAIKRDRGSDEQFF. The CDR3 nucleotides read TGTGCCATCAAGAGGGACAGGGGGTCCGATGAGCAGTTCTTC.